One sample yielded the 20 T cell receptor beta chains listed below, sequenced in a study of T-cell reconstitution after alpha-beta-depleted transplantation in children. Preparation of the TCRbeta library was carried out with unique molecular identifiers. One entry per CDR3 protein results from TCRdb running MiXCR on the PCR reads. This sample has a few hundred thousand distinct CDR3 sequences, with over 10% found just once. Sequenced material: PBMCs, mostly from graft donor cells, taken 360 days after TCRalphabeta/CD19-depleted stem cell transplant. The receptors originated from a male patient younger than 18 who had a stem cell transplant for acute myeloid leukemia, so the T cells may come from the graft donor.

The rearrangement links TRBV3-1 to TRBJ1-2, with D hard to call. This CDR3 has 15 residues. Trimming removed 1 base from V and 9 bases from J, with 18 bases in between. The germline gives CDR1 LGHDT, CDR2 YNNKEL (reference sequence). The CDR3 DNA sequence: TGTGCCAGCAGCCAAGGTCCCACTCGGGGTTCAAGCTACACCTTC. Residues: CASSQGPTRGSSYTF.

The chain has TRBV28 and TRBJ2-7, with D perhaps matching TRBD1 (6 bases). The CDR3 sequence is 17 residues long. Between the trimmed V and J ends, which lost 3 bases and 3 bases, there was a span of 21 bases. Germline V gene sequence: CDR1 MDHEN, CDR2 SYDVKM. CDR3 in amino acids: CASSFSPADSAGYEQYF. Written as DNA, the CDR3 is TGTGCCAGCAGTTTCAGTCCCGCGGACAGTGCGGGCTACGAGCAGTACTTC.

The CDR3 loop reads CASSFGTSGRLYEQYF. The DNA for the CDR3 is TGTGCCAGCAGCTTCGGGACTAGCGGGAGGCTATACGAGCAGTACTTC. The rearrangement links TRBV7-2 to TRBJ2-7; 15 bases agree with TRBD2. This CDR3 has 16 amino acids. The germline V gene encodes CDR1 SGHTA and CDR2 FQGNSA. Trimming removed 3 bases from V and 4 bases from J; junction bases left unmatched: 4.

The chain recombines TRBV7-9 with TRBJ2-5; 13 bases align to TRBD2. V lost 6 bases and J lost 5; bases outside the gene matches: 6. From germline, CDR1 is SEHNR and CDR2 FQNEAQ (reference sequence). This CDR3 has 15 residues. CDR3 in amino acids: CASRSGTSGTETQYF. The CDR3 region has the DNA TGTGCCAGCAGGTCCGGGACTAGCGGGACTGAGACCCAGTACTTC.

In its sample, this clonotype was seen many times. The CDR3, as DNA: TGCAGCGTTGTGCTGAGCGGGAGGCCAATTATCGAGCAGTACTTC. This translates into CSVVLSGRPIIEQYF. The chain couples TRBV29-1 to TRBJ2-7; 9 nucleotides line up with TRBD2. After removal of 4 bases from V and 6 bases from J, the junction contained 13 bases not matched to a gene. Per germline, CDR1 SQVTM and CDR2 ANQGSEA. The CDR3 sequence is 15 residues long.

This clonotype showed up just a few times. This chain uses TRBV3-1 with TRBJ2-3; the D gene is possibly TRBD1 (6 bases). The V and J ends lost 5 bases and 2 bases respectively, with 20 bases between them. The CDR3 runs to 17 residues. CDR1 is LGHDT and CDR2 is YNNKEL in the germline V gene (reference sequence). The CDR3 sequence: CASSKRNRDTYTDTQYF. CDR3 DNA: TGTGCCAGCAGCAAAAGAAACCGGGACACTTACACAGATACGCAGTATTTT.

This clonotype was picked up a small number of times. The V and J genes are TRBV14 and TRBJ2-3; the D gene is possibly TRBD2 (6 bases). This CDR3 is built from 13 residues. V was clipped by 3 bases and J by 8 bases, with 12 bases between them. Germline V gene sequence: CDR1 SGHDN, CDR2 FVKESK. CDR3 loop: CASSQEGGRTQYF. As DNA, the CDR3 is TGTGCCAGCAGCCAGGAGGGCGGCCGTACGCAGTATTTT.

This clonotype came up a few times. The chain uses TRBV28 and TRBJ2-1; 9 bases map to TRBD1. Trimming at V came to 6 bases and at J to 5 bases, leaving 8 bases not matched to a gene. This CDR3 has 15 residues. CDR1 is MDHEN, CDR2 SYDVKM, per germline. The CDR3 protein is CASRGTDRGHNEQFF. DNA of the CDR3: TGTGCCAGCAGGGGGACGGACAGGGGCCACAATGAGCAGTTCTTC.

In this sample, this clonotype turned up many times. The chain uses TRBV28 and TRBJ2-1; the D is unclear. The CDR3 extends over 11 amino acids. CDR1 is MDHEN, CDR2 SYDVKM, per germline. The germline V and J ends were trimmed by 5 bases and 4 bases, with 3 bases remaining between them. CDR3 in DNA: TGTGCCAGCAGTCCATACAATGAGCAGTTCTTC. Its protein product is CASSPYNEQFF.

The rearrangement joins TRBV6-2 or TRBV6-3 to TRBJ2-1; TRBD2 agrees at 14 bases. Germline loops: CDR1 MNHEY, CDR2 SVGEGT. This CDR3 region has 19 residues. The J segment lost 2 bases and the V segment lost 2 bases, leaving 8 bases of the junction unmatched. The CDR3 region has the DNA TGTGCCAGCAGTTACCCGAAGGTGACTAGCGGGAGGGCCTACAATGAGCAGTTCTTC. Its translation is CASSYPKVTSGRAYNEQFF.

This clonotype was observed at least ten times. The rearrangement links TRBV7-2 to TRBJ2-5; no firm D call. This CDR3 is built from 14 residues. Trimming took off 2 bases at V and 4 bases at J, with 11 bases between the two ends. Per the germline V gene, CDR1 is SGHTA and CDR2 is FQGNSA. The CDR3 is CASSLQLFRETQYF. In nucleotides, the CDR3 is TGTGCCAGCAGCTTACAATTGTTTAGAGAGACCCAGTACTTC.

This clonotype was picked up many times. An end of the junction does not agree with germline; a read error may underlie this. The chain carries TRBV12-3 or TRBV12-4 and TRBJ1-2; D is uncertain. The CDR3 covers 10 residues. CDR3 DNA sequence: TGTGCCAGCAGTTTAGCCGGCGCCATCTTC. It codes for CASSLAGAIF.

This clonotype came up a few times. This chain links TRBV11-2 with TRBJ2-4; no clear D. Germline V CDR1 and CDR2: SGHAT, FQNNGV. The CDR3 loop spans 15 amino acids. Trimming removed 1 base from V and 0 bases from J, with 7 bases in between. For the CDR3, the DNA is TGTGCCAGCAGCTTAGTTCACATAGCCAAAAACATTCAGTACTTC. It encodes CASSLVHIAKNIQYF. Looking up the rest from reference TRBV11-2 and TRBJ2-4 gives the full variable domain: EAGVAQSPRYKIIEKRQSVAFWCNPISGHATLYWYQQILGQGPKLLIQFQNNGVVDDSQLPKDRFSAERLKGVDSTLKIQPAKLEDSAVYLCASSLVHIAKNIQYFGAGTRLSVL.

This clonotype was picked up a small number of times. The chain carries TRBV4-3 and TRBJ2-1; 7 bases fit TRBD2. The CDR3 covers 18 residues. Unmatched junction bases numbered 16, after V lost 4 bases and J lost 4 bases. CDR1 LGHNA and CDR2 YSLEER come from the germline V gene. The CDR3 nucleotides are TGCGCCAGCAGCCCGCAGCTCCTCACTAGCGAAGGATACAATGAGCAGTTCTTC. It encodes CASSPQLLTSEGYNEQFF.

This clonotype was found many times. CDR3 region: CSADRAGEVDTQYF. CDR3 in DNA: TGCAGTGCTGACCGTGCAGGGGAAGTGGATACGCAGTATTTT. The chain couples TRBV20-1 to TRBJ2-3, with D perhaps TRBD1 (6 bases). CDR1 and CDR2 (germline): DFQATT, SNEGSKA (reference sequence). The CDR3 extends over 14 amino acids. The V gene lost 5 bases and the J gene lost 6 bases, with 18 bases spanning the gap.

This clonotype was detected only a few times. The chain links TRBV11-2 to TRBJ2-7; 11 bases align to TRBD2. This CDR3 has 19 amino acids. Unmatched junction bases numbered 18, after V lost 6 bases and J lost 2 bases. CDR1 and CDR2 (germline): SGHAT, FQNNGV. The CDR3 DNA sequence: TGTGCCAGCAGTTCCTTTTACACTAGCGGGAGTAGGAAGACCTACGAGCAGTACTTC. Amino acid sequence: CASSSFYTSGSRKTYEQYF.

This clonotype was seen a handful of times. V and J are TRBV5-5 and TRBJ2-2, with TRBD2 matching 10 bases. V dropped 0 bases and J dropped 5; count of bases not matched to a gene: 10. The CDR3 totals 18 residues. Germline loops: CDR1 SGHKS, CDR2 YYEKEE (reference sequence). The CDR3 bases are TGTGCCAGCAGCTTGGTACTAGCGGGACCCTCGGGAACCGGGGAGCTGTTTTTT. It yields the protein CASSLVLAGPSGTGELFF. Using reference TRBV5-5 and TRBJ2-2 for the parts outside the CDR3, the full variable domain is DAGVTQSPTHLIKTRGQQVTLRCSPISGHKSVSWYQQVLGQGPQFIFQYYEKEERGRGNFPDRFSARQFPNYSSELNVNALLLGDSALYLCASSLVLAGPSGTGELFFGEGSRLTVL.

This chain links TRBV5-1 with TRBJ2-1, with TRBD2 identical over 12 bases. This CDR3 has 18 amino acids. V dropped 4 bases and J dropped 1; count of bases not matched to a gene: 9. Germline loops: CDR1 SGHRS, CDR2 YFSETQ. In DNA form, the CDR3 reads TGCGCCAGCAGCCCGGGGTCTAGCGGGAGGGCTTCCTACAATGAGCAGTTCTTC. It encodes CASSPGSSGRASYNEQFF.

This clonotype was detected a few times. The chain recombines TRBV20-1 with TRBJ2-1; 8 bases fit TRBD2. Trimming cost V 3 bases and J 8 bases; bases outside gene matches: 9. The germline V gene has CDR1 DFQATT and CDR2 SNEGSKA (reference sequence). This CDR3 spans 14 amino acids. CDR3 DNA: TGCAGTGCTAGCACGGGAGGGCCGATCCATGAGCAGTTCTTC. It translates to CSASTGGPIHEQFF.

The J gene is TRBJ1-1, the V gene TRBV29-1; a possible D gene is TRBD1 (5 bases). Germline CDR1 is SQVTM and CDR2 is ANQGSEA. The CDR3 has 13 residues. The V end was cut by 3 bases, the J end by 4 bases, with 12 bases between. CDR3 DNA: TGCAGCGTTGACCAGGGTTGGAGCACTGAAGCTTTCTTT. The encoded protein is CSVDQGWSTEAFF.